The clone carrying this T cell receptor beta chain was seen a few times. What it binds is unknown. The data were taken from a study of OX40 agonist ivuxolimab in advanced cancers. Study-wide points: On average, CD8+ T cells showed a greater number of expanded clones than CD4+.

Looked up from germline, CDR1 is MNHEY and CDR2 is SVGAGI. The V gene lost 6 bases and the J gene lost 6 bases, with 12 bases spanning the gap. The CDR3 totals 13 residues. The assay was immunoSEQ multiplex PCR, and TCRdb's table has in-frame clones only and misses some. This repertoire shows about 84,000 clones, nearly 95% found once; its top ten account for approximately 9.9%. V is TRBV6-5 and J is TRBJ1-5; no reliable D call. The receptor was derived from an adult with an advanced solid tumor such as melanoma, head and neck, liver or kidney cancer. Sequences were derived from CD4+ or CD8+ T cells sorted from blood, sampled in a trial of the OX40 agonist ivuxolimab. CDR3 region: CASRGADGQPQHF. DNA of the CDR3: TGTGCCAGCAGAGGTGCAGATGGTCAGCCCCAGCATTTT.